The 4 T cell receptor beta chains below were found in one sample sequenced in a study of blood T cell repertoires in COVID-19. The assay was immunoSEQ multiplex PCR, and TCRdb's table has in-frame clones only and misses some. Of 150,000 to 200,000 clones in the sample, roughly 77% were seen once. Sequencing was performed on peripheral blood. These receptors were collected from a middle-aged woman with COVID-19, enrolled during active disease.

This clone showed up just a few times. V is TRBV9 and J is TRBJ2-7; TRBD1 agrees at 8 bases. Germline loops: CDR1 SGDLS, CDR2 YYNGEE. The CDR3 loop spans 14 amino acids. Trimming cost V 3 bases and J 6 bases; bases outside gene matches: 8. CDR3: CASSARTGNSEQYF. CDR3 DNA: TGTGCCAGCAGCGCCCGGACAGGGAACTCCGAGCAGTACTTC.

The chain employs TRBV11-2 and TRBJ1-1; a possible D gene is TRBD1 (6 bases). The CDR3 length is 15 residues. Per the germline V gene, CDR1 is SGHAT and CDR2 is FQNNGV. With 0 bases removed from V and 5 bases from J, the gap between germline ends came to 13 bases. CDR3 bases: TGTGCCAGCAGCTTAGATAGCGGGGGGCGGACTGAAGCTTTCTTT. It yields the protein CASSLDSGGRTEAFF.

The rearrangement joins TRBV4-1 to TRBJ1-3; D is possibly TRBD1 (6 bases). V gave up 6 bases and J gave up 4 bases, with 22 bases separating them. Germline V gene lookup returns CDR1 MGHRA and CDR2 YSYEKL. The CDR3 spans 17 residues. The CDR3: CASRAVTGGRGGNTIYF. The CDR3 region has the DNA TGCGCCAGCAGGGCTGTGACGGGGGGCAGAGGAGGAAACACCATATATTTT.

The chain is built from TRBV7-9 and TRBJ2-7, with D maybe TRBD2 (7 bases). CDR3 length equals 16 residues. Trimming took 4 bases from V and 2 from J, leaving 18 bases between them. Germline V lookup: CDR1 SEHNR, CDR2 FQNEAQ (reference sequence). As DNA, the CDR3 is TGTGCCAGCAGCTCCGCCTGGGGGGGGCGTACCTACGAGCAGTACTTC. It is translated as CASSSAWGGRTYEQYF.